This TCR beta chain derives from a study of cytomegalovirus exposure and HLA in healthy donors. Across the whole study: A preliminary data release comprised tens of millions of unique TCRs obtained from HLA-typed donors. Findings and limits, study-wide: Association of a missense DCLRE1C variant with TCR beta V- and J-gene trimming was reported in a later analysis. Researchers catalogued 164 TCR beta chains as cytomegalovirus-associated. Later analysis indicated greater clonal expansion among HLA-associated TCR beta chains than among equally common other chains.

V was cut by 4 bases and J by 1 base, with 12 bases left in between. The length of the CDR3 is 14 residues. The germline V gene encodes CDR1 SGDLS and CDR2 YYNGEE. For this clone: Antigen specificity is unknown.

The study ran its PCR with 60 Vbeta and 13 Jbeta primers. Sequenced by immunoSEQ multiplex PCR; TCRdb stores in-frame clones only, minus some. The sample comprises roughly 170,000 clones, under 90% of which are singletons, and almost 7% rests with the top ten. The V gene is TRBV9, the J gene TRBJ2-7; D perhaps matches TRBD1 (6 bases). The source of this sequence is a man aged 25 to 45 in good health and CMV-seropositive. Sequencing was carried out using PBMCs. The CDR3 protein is CASSPQDSSYEQYF. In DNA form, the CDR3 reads TGTGCCAGCAGCCCCCAGGACAGTTCCTACGAGCAGTACTTC.